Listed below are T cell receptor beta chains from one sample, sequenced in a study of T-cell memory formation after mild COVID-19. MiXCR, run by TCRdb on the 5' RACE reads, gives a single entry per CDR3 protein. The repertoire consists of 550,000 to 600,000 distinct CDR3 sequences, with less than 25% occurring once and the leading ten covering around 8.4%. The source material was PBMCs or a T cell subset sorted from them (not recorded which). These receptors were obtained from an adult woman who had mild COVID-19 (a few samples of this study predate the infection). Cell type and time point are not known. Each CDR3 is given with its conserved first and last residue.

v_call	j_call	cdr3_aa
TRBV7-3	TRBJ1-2	CASSLNPVAYGYTF
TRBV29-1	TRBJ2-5	CSATRVEETQYF
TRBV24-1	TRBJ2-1	CATSGEGAYNEQFF
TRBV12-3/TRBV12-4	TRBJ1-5	CASSFYADQPQHF
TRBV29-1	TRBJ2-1	CSVGQGLWNEQFF
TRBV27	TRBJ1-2	CASSPRARSYGYTF
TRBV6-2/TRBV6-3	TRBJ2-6	CASSYRVAGPSGANVLTF
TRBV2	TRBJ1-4	CASRARSTNEKLFF
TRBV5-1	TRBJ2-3	CASSLAGRTDTQYF
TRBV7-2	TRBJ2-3	CASTPLAGETDTQYF
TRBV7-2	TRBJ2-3	CASSRLAPPDTQYF
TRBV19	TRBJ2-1	CASSIQLAGGNEQFF
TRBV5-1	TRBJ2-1	CASSLVRNRTPHREQFF
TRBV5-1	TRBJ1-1	CASRLQGSRTEAFF
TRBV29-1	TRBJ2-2	CSVESPLDGELFF
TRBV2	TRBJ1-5	CASSAGPRQPQHF
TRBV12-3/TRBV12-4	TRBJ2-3	CASNPTRTDTQYF
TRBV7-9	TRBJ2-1	CASSYTNRNEQFF
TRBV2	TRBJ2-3	CASSARDVGNTQYF
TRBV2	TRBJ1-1	CASKGPNTEAFF
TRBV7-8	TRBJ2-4	CASSSGLSGSIQYF
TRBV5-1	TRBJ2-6	CASSLNTQGLSGANVLTF
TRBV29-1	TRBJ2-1	CSVENPSSYNEQFF
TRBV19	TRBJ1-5	CASKTGLNNQPQHF
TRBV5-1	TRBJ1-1	CASSVYKGQEGLDTEAFF
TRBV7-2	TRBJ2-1	CASSLEGTSGRFDQFF
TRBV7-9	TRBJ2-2	CASSFRRDPNTGELFF
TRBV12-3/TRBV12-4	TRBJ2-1	CASTRTSGARSEQFF
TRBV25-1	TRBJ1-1	CASAGGQKITEAFF
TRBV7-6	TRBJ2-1	CASSSLAGGIVNEQFF
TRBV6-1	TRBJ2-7	CASRVTGSGSYEQYF
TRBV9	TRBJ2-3	CASSTSGTGADTQYF
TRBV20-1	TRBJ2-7	CSASATSPFSYEQYF
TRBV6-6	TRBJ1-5	CASSYSGGGYSNQPQHF
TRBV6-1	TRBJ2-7	CASSELYRTGFDYEQYF
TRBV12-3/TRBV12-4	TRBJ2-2	CASSPLAGYTGELFF
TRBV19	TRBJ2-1	CASSIGAGGRREQFF
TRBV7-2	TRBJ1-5	CASSLEIGNQPQHF
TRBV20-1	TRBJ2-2	CSARGQGAGGELFF
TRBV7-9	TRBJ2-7	CASSGLSVEQDYEQYF
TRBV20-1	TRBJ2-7	CSASQIAGAYEQYF
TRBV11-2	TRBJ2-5	CASSLYSGTSRETQYF
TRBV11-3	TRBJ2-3	CASSGPGQRTQYF
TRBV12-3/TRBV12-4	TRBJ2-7	CASSRLAVSSYEQYF
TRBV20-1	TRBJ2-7	CSARDDGGPSYEQYF
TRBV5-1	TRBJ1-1	CASSPGGAPNTEAFF
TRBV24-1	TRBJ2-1	CATSDFGLAGRDEQFF
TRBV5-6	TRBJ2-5	CASERGVGETQYF
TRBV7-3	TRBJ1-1	CASSPGQVHEAFF
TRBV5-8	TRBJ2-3	CASSSGEGRNTQYF
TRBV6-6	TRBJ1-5	CASSYGRVVGNQPQHF